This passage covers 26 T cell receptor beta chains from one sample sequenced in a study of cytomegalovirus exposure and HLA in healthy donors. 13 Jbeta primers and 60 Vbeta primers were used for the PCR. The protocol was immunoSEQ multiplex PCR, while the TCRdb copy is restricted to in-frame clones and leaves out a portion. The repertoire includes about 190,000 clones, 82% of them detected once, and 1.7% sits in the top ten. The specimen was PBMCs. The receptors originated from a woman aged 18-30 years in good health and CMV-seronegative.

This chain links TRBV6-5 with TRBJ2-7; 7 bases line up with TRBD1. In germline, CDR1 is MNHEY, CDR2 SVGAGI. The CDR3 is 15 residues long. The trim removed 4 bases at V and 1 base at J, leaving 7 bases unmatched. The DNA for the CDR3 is TGTGCCAGCAGTTCCGGATCGACAGGGTCCTACGAGCAGTACTTC. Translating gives CASSSGSTGSYEQYF.

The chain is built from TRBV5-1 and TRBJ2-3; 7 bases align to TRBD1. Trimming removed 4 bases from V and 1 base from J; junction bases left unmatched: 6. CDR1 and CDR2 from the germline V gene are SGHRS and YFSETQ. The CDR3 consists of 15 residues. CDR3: CASSPTGARTDTQYF. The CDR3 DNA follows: TGCGCCAGCAGCCCAACAGGGGCCCGCACAGATACGCAGTATTTT.

DNA of the CDR3: TGTGCCAGCAGTTTACTGGCGGCACCCGAGGATAATGAGCAGTTCTTC. Translation: CASSLLAAPEDNEQFF. V and J are TRBV27 and TRBJ2-1; D unresolved. Germline CDR1 is MNHEY and CDR2 is SMNVEV (reference sequence). This CDR3 is 16 amino acids long. Trimming took off 2 bases at V and 7 bases at J, with 18 bases between the two ends.

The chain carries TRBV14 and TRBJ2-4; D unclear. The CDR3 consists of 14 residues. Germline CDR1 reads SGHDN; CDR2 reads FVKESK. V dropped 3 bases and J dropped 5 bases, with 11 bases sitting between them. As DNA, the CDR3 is TGTGCCAGCAGCCACCTCGACAATCAAAACATTCAGTACTTC. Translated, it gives CASSHLDNQNIQYF. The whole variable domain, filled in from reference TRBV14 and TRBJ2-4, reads EAGVTQFPSHSVIEKGQTVTLRCDPISGHDNLYWYRRVMGKEIKFLLHFVKESKQDESGMPNNRFLAERTGGTYSTLKVQPAELEDSGVYFCASSHLDNQNIQYFGAGTRLSVL.

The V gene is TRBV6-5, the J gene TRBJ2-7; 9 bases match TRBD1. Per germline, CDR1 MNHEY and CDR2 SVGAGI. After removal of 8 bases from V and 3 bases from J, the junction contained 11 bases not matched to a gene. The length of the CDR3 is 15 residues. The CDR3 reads CASGITGTGYYEQYF. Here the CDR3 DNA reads TGTGCCAGCGGAATAACCGGGACAGGGTACTACGAGCAGTACTTC.

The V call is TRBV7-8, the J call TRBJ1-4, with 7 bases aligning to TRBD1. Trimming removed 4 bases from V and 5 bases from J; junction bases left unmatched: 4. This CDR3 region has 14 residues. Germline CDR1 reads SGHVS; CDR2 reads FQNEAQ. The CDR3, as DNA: TGTGCCAGCAGCTCGGGACAGTTCAATGAAAAACTGTTTTTT. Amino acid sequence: CASSSGQFNEKLFF.

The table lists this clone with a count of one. CDR3 loop: CASKLSRDTEAFF. In nucleotides, the CDR3 is TGTGCCAGCAAATTAAGTCGGGACACTGAAGCTTTCTTT. The chain joins TRBV7-2 to TRBJ1-1; unclear D gene. Deletions cut 7 bases from V and 3 bases from J, with 12 bases between. The CDR3 is 13 amino acids. Germline V gives CDR1 SGHTA, CDR2 FQGNSA.

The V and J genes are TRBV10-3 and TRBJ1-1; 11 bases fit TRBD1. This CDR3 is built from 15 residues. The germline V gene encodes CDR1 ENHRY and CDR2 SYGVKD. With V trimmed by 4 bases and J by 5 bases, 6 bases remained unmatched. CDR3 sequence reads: CAISADGQGATEAFF. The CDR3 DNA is TGTGCCATCAGTGCTGACGGACAGGGGGCTACTGAAGCTTTCTTT.

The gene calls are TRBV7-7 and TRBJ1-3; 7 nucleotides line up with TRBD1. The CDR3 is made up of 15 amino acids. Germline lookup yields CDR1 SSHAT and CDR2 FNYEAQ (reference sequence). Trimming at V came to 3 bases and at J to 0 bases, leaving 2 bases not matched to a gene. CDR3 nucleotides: TGTGCCAGCAGCTTGGGGGACAGCTCTGGAAACACCATATATTTT. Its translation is CASSLGDSSGNTIYF.

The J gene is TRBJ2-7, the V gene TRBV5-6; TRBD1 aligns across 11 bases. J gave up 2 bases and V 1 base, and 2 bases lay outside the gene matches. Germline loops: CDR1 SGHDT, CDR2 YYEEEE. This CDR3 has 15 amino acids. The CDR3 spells CASSLWDRGAYEQYF. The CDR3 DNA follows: TGTGCCAGCAGCTTGTGGGACAGGGGGGCCTACGAGCAGTACTTC. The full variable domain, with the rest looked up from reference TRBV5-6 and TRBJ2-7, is DAGVTQSPTHLIKTRGQQVTLRCSPKSGHDTVSWYQQALGQGPQFIFQYYEEEERQRGNFPDRFSGHQFPNYSSELNVNALLLGDSALYLCASSLWDRGAYEQYFGPGTRLTVT.

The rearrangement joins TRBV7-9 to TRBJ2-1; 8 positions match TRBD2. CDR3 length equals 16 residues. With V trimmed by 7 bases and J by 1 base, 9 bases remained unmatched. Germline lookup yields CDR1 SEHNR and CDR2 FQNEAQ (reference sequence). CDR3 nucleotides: TGTGCCAGCAACTCCGAGCGGGAGCGGTCCTACAATGAGCAGTTCTTC. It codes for CASNSERERSYNEQFF.

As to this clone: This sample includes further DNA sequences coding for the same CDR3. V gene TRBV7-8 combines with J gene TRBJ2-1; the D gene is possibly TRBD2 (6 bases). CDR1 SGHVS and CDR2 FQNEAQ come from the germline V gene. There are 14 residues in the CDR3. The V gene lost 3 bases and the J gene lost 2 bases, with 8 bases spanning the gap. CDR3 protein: CASSFVAAYNEQFF. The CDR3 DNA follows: TGTGCCAGCAGCTTCGTAGCGGCCTACAATGAGCAGTTCTTC.

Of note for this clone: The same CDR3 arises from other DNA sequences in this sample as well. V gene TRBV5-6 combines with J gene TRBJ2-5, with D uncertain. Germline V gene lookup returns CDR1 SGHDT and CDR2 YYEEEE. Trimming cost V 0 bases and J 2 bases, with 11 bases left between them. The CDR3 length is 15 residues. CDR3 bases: TGTGCCAGCAGCTTGGTCGGTTCAGGTCAAGAGACCCAGTACTTC. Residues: CASSLVGSGQETQYF.

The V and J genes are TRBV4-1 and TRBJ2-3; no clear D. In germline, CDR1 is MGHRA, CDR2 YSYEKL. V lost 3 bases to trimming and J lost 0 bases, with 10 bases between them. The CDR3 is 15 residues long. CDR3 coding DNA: TGCGCCAGCAGCCACCGATCACAGAGCACAGATACGCAGTATTTT. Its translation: CASSHRSQSTDTQYF.

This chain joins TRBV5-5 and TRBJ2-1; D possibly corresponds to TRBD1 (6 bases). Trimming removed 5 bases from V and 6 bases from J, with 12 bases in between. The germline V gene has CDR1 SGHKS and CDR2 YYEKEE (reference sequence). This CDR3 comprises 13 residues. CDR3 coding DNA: TGTGCCAGCAGGGCGTCAGGGGCCAATGAGCAGTTCTTC. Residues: CASRASGANEQFF. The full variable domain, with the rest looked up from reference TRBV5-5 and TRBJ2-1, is DAGVTQSPTHLIKTRGQQVTLRCSPISGHKSVSWYQQVLGQGPQFIFQYYEKEERGRGNFPDRFSARQFPNYSSELNVNALLLGDSALYLCASRASGANEQFFGPGTRLTVL.

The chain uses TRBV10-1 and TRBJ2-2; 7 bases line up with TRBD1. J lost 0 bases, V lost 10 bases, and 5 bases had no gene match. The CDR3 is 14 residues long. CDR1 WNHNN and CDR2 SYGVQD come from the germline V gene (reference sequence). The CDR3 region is CATNRGPNTGELFF. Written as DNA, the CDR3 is TGCGCCACCAACAGGGGACCGAACACCGGGGAGCTGTTTTTT.

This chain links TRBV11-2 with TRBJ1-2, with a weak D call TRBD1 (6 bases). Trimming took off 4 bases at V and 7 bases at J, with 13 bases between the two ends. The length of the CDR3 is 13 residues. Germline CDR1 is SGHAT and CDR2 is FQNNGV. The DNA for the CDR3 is TGTGCCAGCAGCTCCGGACAGCGTAGTGGCTACACCTTC. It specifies CASSSGQRSGYTF.

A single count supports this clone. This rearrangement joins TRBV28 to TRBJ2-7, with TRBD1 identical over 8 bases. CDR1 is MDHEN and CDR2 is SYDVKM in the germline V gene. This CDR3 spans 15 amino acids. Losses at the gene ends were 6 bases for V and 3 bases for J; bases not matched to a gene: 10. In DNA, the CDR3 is TGTGCCAGCAGCCCTCCTTTGGACAGGGTCTACGAGCAGTACTTC. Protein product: CASSPPLDRVYEQYF.

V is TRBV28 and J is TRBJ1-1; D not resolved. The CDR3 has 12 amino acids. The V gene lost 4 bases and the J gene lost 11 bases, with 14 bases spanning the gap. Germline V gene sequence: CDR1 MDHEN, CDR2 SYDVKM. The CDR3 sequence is CASSSQVETAFF. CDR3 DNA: TGTGCCAGCAGTTCGCAGGTTGAGACGGCTTTCTTT.

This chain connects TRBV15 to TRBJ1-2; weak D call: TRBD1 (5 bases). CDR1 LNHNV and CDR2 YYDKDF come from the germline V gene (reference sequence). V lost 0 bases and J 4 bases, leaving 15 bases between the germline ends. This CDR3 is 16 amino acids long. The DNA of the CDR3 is TGTGCCACCAGCAGAGATGTGTCAGGGAACTTCTATGGCTACACCTTC. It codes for CATSRDVSGNFYGYTF.

The CDR3 region is CASSPRQGSVNQPQHF. The CDR3 coding sequence is TGTGCCAGCAGTCCGCGACAGGGGAGCGTCAATCAGCCCCAGCATTTT. This sequence joins TRBV27 and TRBJ1-5; 8 bases agree with TRBD1. The trim removed 5 bases at V and 3 bases at J, leaving 9 bases unmatched. Germline loops: CDR1 MNHEY, CDR2 SMNVEV (reference sequence). The CDR3 runs to 16 residues.

The CDR3 here is CASSLLLSVQETQYF. The CDR3 region has the DNA TGCGCCAGCAGCCTACTCCTGAGCGTACAAGAGACCCAGTACTTC. The chain recombines TRBV4-3 with TRBJ2-5; D unclear. This CDR3 comprises 15 residues. Germline V lookup: CDR1 LGHNA, CDR2 YSLEER. The ends were cut back, 4 bases at V and 2 bases at J, with 14 bases in the middle.

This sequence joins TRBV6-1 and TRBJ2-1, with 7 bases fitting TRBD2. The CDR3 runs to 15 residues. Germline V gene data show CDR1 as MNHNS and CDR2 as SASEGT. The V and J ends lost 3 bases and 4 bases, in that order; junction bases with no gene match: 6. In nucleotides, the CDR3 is TGTGCCAGCAGTGAGGGCGGGAGACCTTACAATGAGCAGTTCTTC. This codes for CASSEGGRPYNEQFF.

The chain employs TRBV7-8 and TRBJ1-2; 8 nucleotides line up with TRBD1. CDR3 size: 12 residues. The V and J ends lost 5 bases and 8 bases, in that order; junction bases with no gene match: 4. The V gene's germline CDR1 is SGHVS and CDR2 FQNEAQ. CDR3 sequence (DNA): TGTGCCAGCAGCCTACAGGGGGGAGGCTACACCTTC. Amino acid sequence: CASSLQGGGYTF.

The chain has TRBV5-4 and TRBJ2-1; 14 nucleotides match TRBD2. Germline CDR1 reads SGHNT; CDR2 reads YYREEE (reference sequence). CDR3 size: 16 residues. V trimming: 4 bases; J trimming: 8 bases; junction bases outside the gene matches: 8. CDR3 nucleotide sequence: TGTGCCAGCAGCGAAAAACAGGGACTAGCGGGAGATGAGCAGTTCTTC. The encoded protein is CASSEKQGLAGDEQFF. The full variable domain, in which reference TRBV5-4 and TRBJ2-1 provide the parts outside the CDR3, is ETGVTQSPTHLIKTRGQQVTLRCSSQSGHNTVSWYQQALGQGPQFIFQYYREEENGRGNFPPRFSGLQFPNYSSELNVNALELDDSALYLCASSEKQGLAGDEQFFGPGTRLTVL.

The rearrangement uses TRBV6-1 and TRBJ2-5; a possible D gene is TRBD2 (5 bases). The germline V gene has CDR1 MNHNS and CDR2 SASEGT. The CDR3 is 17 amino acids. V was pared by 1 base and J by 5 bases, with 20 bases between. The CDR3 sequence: CASSEDGVGALWETQYF. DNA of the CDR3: TGTGCCAGCAGTGAAGACGGGGTGGGTGCCTTGTGGGAGACCCAGTACTTC.